This TCR beta chain was retrieved from a study of cytotoxic CD8 clonotypes in ibrutinib-treated CLL. Study-wide results and limits: Public clonotypes occurred uncommonly; on treatment, they contracted or remained stable.

Target depth was 1 in 200,000 to 1 in 1 million T cells, about 10x per clonotype. The assay was immunoSEQ multiplex PCR, and TCRdb's table has in-frame clones only and misses some. Found here are roughly 180,000 clones, approximately 84% of them singletons; the top ten hold about 4.5%. With cryopreserved PBMCs as the source, roughly 2 micrograms of genomic DNA went to TCR beta libraries. Details on this clone: The antigen remains undetermined.

CDR1 is SGHRS and CDR2 is YFSETQ in the germline V gene. CDR3 length equals 11 residues. V lost 2 bases, J lost 3 bases, and 2 bases lay in between. The source of this sequence is a human donor with chronic lymphocytic leukemia. Source: PBMCs, taken after 24 months of ibrutinib treatment. The chain employs TRBV5-1 and TRBJ2-5, with no clear D. The CDR3 sequence: CASSFEETQYF. The DNA of the CDR3 is TGCGCCAGCAGCTTCGAAGAGACCCAGTACTTC.